This passage covers 12 T cell receptor beta chains from one sample sequenced in a study of control samples from healthy donors and cancer patients. The repertoire was sequenced with immunoSEQ multiplex PCR; TCRdb's copy has only in-frame clones and lacks some. This sample has 100,000 to 150,000 clones, with around 90% found just once. Sequencing used blood. The receptors were gathered from a man between 18 and 35 years old in good health.

The V call is TRBV5-1, the J call TRBJ2-7, with a tentative D call TRBD1 (6 bases). The CDR3 has 13 amino acids. Trimming stripped 0 bases from V and 6 bases from J, with 10 bases between. Germline V CDR1 and CDR2: SGHRS, YFSETQ. The CDR3 here is CASSLEIGGEQYF. The CDR3 DNA reads TGCGCCAGCAGCTTGGAAATAGGGGGCGAGCAGTACTTC.

The V gene is TRBV7-7, the J gene TRBJ1-4, with unresolved D. Trimming shortened V by 5 bases and J by 2 bases, and 9 bases separated the two germline ends. This CDR3 contains 14 residues. Germline V gene sequence: CDR1 SSHAT, CDR2 FNYEAQ (reference sequence). CDR3 DNA sequence: TGTGCCAGCAGCCCGGGAGGGACTAATGAAAAACTGTTTTTT. It specifies CASSPGGTNEKLFF.

The chain links TRBV3-1 (or the pseudogene TRBV3-2) to TRBJ2-5; D unresolved. In germline, CDR1 is LGHDT, CDR2 YNNKEL (reference sequence). The CDR3 consists of 15 residues. V was trimmed by 0 bases and J by 2 bases, leaving 10 bases between them. Here the CDR3 reads CASSQELTVQETQYF. The CDR3 DNA follows: TGTGCCAGCAGCCAAGAGTTGACGGTTCAAGAGACCCAGTACTTC.

This chain connects TRBV19 to TRBJ2-4, with 8 bases aligning to TRBD1. The CDR3 extends over 13 amino acids. Germline assignment: CDR1 LNHDA and CDR2 SQIVND (reference sequence). The V and J ends lost 6 bases and 7 bases, in that order; junction bases with no gene match: 5. CDR3 region: CASSSTGVNIQYF. CDR3 DNA: TGTGCCAGTAGCTCGACAGGGGTGAACATTCAGTACTTC.

This CDR3 is CASSPTTSTPRNTEAFF. DNA of the CDR3: TGTGCCAGCAGTCCTACCACTTCGACTCCGAGGAACACTGAAGCTTTCTTT. The chain couples TRBV6-6 to TRBJ1-1; the D is unclear. The CDR3 runs 17 residues. V lost 5 bases, J lost 1 base, and 20 bases lay in between. Looked up from germline, CDR1 is MNHNY and CDR2 is SVGAGI (reference sequence).

The chain couples TRBV6-2 or TRBV6-3 to TRBJ1-6; D unclear. The germline V and J ends were trimmed by 0 bases and 7 bases, with 10 bases remaining between them. This CDR3 has 15 amino acids. Germline-derived CDR1 and CDR2 are MNHEY and SVGEGT. For the CDR3, the DNA is TGTGCCAGCAGTTACTCGAGAAAGGGCAATTCACCCCTCCACTTT. This encodes CASSYSRKGNSPLHF.

The gene calls are TRBV2 and TRBJ2-5; D remains ambiguous. The germline V and J ends were trimmed by 6 bases and 4 bases, with 9 bases remaining between them. The CDR3 spans 12 residues. The V gene's germline CDR1 is SNHLY and CDR2 FYNNEI. The CDR3 spells CASRDETETQYF. CDR3 in DNA: TGTGCCAGCAGGGACGAGACAGAGACCCAGTACTTC.

This clone has a single count. The rearrangement uses TRBV9 and TRBJ2-7; 9 bases line up with TRBD1. The germline V gene has CDR1 SGDLS and CDR2 YYNGEE. The length of the CDR3 is 15 residues. The ends lost 0 bases at V and 3 bases at J; junction bases unmatched: 4. Here the CDR3 reads CASSVGTGAVYEQYF. DNA of the CDR3: TGTGCCAGCAGCGTAGGGACAGGGGCGGTCTACGAGCAGTACTTC.

The gene calls are TRBV12-5 and TRBJ1-4, with unresolved D. V was pared by 4 bases and J by 0 bases, with 9 bases between. Germline V gives CDR1 LGHNT, CDR2 FRNRAP. The CDR3 length is 15 residues. CDR3 protein: CASGSPGTTNEKLFF. CDR3 nucleotides: TGTGCTAGTGGTTCACCAGGCACAACTAATGAAAAACTGTTTTTT.

The chain combines TRBV19 with TRBJ2-1; no clear D. The CDR3 spans 15 residues. Germline V lookup: CDR1 LNHDA, CDR2 SQIVND (reference sequence). The germline V and J ends were trimmed by 1 base and 2 bases, with 9 bases remaining between them. The CDR3 sequence is CASSIVLSPYNEQFF. The DNA for the CDR3 is TGTGCCAGTAGTATAGTTCTGAGCCCCTACAATGAGCAGTTCTTC.

V is TRBV9 and J is TRBJ2-2; D possibly corresponds to TRBD2 (6 bases). Trimming cost V 3 bases and J 0 bases, with 9 bases left between them. The V gene's germline CDR1 is SGDLS and CDR2 YYNGEE. The CDR3 is 15 amino acids. CDR3 DNA sequence: TGTGCCAGCAGCGGTTGGGGGGCGAACACCGGGGAGCTGTTTTTT. It translates to CASSGWGANTGELFF.

The chain joins TRBV6-4 to TRBJ2-3; D is perhaps TRBD2 (6 bases). The V and J ends lost 8 bases and 1 base respectively, with 13 bases between them. Per the germline V gene, CDR1 is MRHNA and CDR2 is SNTAGT. The CDR3 loop spans 14 amino acids. The CDR3 region has the DNA TGTGCCAGCCGCCTTTGGGAGGGCACAGATACGCAGTATTTT. Its translation is CASRLWEGTDTQYF.